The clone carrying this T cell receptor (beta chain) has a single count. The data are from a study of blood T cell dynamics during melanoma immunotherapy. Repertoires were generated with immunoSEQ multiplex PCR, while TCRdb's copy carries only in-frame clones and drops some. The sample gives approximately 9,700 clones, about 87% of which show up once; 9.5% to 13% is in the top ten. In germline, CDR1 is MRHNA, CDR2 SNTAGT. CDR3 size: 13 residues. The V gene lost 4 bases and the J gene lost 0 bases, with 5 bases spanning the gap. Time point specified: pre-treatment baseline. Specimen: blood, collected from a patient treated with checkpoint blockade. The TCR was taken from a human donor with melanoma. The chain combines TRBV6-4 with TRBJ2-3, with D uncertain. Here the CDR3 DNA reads TGTGCCAGCAGTGCGTCTAGCACAGATACGCAGTATTTT. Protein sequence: CASSASSTDTQYF.